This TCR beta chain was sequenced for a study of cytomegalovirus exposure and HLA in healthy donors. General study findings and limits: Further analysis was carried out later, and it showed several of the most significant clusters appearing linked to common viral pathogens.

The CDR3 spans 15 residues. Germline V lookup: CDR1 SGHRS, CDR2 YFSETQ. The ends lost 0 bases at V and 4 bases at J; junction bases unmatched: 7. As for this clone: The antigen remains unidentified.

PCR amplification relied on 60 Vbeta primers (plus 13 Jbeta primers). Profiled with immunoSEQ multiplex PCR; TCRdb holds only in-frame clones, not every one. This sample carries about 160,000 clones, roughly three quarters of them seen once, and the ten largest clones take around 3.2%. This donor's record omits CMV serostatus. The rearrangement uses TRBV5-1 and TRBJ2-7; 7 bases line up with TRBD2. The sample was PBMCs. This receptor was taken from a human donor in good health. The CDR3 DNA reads TGCGCCAGCAGCTTGGGGGGAGGGCGGCCGTACGAGCAGTACTTC. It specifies CASSLGGGRPYEQYF.